This entry is about one TCR beta chain. The target antigen is unknown. This record comes from a study of memory CD4+ T cells and cytomegalovirus serostatus. Study conclusions and caveats: Suggested: most of the CMV-linked TCR signature lies in CD4+ memory cells. Of under 200 reported CMV TCRbeta sequences, some 70 were found in memory CD4+ repertoires.

The length of the CDR3 is 15 residues. Germline-derived CDR1 and CDR2 are SGHRS and YFSETQ. Unmatched junction bases numbered 5, after V lost 4 bases and J lost 7 bases. Single viable CD3+CD4+CD8-CD45RO+ cells were sorted as the memory CD4+ T cells. Original data processing: Out-of-frame sequences were removed, leaving about 2,300,000 distinct TCRbeta sequences. Produced via immunoSEQ multiplex PCR; TCRdb's table is partial and in-frame only. The V and J calls and clone size come from that table; D and trimming were worked out from the DNA. The table has 70,000 to 95,000 clones, less than 90% seen once.

This chain joins TRBV5-1 and TRBJ2-1; 13 bases map to TRBD2. The sequenced sample was memory CD4+ T cells from blood. This clonotype originated in an adult in good health and CMV-seronegative. This CDR3 is CASSPEGLAGNEQFF. CDR3 DNA: TGCGCCAGCAGCCCGGAGGGACTAGCGGGGAATGAGCAGTTCTTC.